The subject of this entry is one T cell receptor (beta chain). Its target is unknown. Trimming removed 5 bases at V and 7 bases at J, with 21 bases between. The CDR3 extends over 15 amino acids. Germline V gene sequence: CDR1 SEHNR, CDR2 FQNEAQ (reference sequence). Authors of the study amplified TCR beta CDR3 regions from RNA transcripts. In the first-round RT-PCR of the TCR CDR3, the HTBI primer set was used. TCRdb used MiXCR to reprocess the multiplex PCR reads, holding one entry per CDR3 protein. The sample has hundreds of thousands of distinct CDR3 sequences, roughly 20% seen once; the top ten hold about a sixth. This record comes from a study of T cells in Graves' hyperthyroidism and ophthalmopathy. Overall study findings and caveats: Blood also carried most thyroid clonotypes expanded above 0.001.

Used for diagnoses were clinical symptoms, serum thyroxine and TRAb, thyroid ultrasound and orbital computed tomography. Extraction of PBMCs used roughly 9.6 ml of fresh peripheral blood. The chain links TRBV7-9 to TRBJ2-7; no reliable D call. Specimen: blood. The TCR comes from a woman between 45 and 65 years old with Graves' hyperthyroidism that later progressed to Graves' ophthalmopathy. CDR3 in amino acids: CASSPRPPNRQEQYF. CDR3 in DNA: TGTGCCAGCAGCCCGAGGCCCCCCAACAGACAAGAGCAGTACTTC. The full variable domain, in which reference TRBV7-9 and TRBJ2-7 provide the parts outside the CDR3, is DTGVSQNPRHKITKRGQNVTFRCDPISEHNRLYWYRQTLGQGPEFLTYFQNEAQLEKSRLLSDRFSAERPKGSFSTLEIQRTEQGDSAMYLCASSPRPPNRQEQYFGPGTRLTVT.